These T cell receptor beta chains were read from a single sample in a study of patients and donors after allogeneic stem cell transplantation. A single record per CDR3 protein comes from TCRdb applying MiXCR to the RT-PCR reads. The table lists 400,000 to 450,000 distinct CDR3 sequences, 16% of them singletons, with less than 8.5% in the top ten. Sequenced: blood, either unsorted or a sorted T cell fraction (not recorded which). All receptors derive from a human donor who was either an allogeneic HSCT recipient or a stem cell or donor lymphocyte infusion donor (not recorded which). It is not recorded whose cells these are; they may come from a transplant donor. Each CDR3 is given with its conserved first and last residue. A D gene is named only where the DNA matches it firmly. The size entry is marked missing in some rows and otherwise reads once, few, many or a size class.

d_call,j_call,v_call,clone_size,cdr3_aa,cdr3_nt
NA,TRBJ2-7,TRBV6-1,many,CASRIAELSYEQYF,TGTGCCAGCAGGATAGCGGAATTATCCTACGAGCAGTACTTC
NA,TRBJ1-3,TRBV7-8,NA,CASHLGPSGNTIYF,TGTGCCTCACATCTGGGGCCCTCTGGAAACACCATATATTTT
NA,TRBJ1-2,TRBV11-2,few,CASSLPEKSGTSGGYGYTF,TGTGCCAGCAGCTTGCCTGAGAAGTCCGGGACTTCTGGGGGCTATGGCTACACCTTC
NA,TRBJ2-2,TRBV2,few,CASKVGAGITGELFF,TGTGCCAGCAAGGTCGGGGCGGGGATCACCGGGGAGCTGTTTTTT
TRBD2,TRBJ2-3,TRBV12-3/TRBV12-4,NA,CASNRGLGGTDTQYF,TGTGCCAGTAATCGGGGACTAGGAGGGACAGATACGCAGTATTTT
TRBD1,TRBJ2-2,TRBV29-1,NA,CSTDRGRSNTGELFF,TGCAGCACGGACAGGGGTAGATCGAACACCGGGGAGCTGTTTTTT
NA,TRBJ2-2,TRBV7-9,NA,CASSLRASNTGELFF,TGTGCCAGCAGCTTAAGGGCATCGAACACCGGGGAGCTGTTTTTT
TRBD1,TRBJ2-5,TRBV2,NA,CASTRGRQETQYF,TGTGCCAGCACCAGGGGGCGGCAAGAGACCCAGTACTTC
TRBD1,TRBJ1-1,TRBV29-1,NA,CSVVSRGRNEAFF,TGCAGCGTTGTCTCCAGGGGGCGGAATGAAGCTTTCTTT
NA,TRBJ2-7,TRBV7-2,few,CASSLNGITEQYF,TGTGCCAGCAGCCTTAACGGGATCACCGAGCAGTACTTC
NA,TRBJ2-7,TRBV6-2/TRBV6-3,NA,CASSYLPSGHIYEQYF,TGTGCCAGCAGTTACCTACCCTCTGGACACATCTACGAGCAGTACTTC
TRBD1,TRBJ2-5,TRBV20-1,NA,CSARVAGTAQETQYF,TGCAGTGCTAGAGTTGCAGGGACAGCCCAAGAGACCCAGTACTTC
TRBD1,TRBJ2-7,TRBV2,few,CASSGGPGQDSYEQYF,TGTGCCAGCAGTGGAGGACCGGGACAGGACTCCTACGAGCAGTACTTC
NA,TRBJ2-2,TRBV24-1,NA,CATSDFGVGTGELFF,TGTGCCACCAGTGATTTTGGGGTTGGCACCGGGGAGCTGTTTTTT
NA,TRBJ2-3,TRBV7-3,NA,CASSPKGYTDTQYF,TGTGCCAGCAGCCCAAAGGGGTACACAGATACGCAGTATTTT
NA,TRBJ1-4,TRBV6-4,NA,CASGGDEKLFF,TGTGCCAGCGGGGGAGATGAAAAACTGTTTTTT
NA,TRBJ1-3,TRBV6-1,NA,CASSAGRPPGNTIYF,TGTGCCAGCAGTGCGGGGCGCCCACCTGGAAACACCATATATTTT
NA,TRBJ1-3,TRBV20-1,many,CSALSLRDGNTIYF,TGCAGTGCTCTTTCTCTCCGGGATGGAAACACCATATATTTT
NA,TRBJ2-3,TRBV7-6,once,CASSLEIGTSDTQYF,TGTGCCAGCAGCTTAGAGATAGGTACTTCAGATACGCAGTATTTT
TRBD1,TRBJ2-7,TRBV6-6,NA,CASSTRGLYEQYF,TGTGCCAGCAGTACCAGGGGGCTCTACGAGCAGTACTTC
NA,TRBJ2-1,TRBV4-3,NA,CASSQPNNHNEQFF,TGCGCCAGCAGCCAGCCGAATAACCACAATGAGCAGTTCTTC
NA,TRBJ1-2,TRBV6-1,NA,CASAGVRYGYTF,TGTGCCAGCGCGGGGGTTCGCTATGGCTACACCTTC
NA,TRBJ2-2,TRBV4-3,few,CASSVNRVSNTGELFF,TGCGCCAGCAGCGTAAACAGGGTTTCGAACACCGGGGAGCTGTTTTTT
NA,TRBJ2-3,TRBV2,NA,CASSDAGRIDTQYF,TGTGCCAGCAGTGATGCCGGGAGAATAGATACGCAGTATTTT
TRBD2,TRBJ2-7,TRBV4-1,NA,CASSQLLSGSFYEQYF,TGCGCCAGCAGCCAACTTCTTAGCGGGAGTTTTTACGAGCAGTACTTC
NA,TRBJ2-5,TRBV15,NA,CATSRSRGRYQETQYF,TGTGCCACCAGCAGATCCCGGGGCCGTTACCAAGAGACCCAGTACTTC
NA,TRBJ2-1,TRBV2,many,CASSTPGTGSTYEQFF,TGTGCCAGCAGTACCCCCGGGACTGGAAGTACCTATGAGCAGTTCTTC
NA,TRBJ1-2,TRBV6-5,NA,CASSYSLGALAYGYTF,TGTGCCAGCAGTTACTCGTTAGGGGCGCTTGCTTATGGCTACACCTTC